This T cell receptor (beta chain) was recorded in a study of identical twins. Using its own MiXCR run on the 5' RACE reads, TCRdb lists one record per CDR3 protein. The sample records a few hundred thousand distinct CDR3 sequences, about 10% being singletons. This clonotype appeared many times. Germline CDR1 ENHRY, CDR2 SYGVKD. The ends were cut back, 6 bases at V and 3 bases at J, with 9 bases in the middle. This CDR3 is built from 12 residues. The sequenced material came from naive T cells sorted from blood. The chain links TRBV10-3 to TRBJ2-7; no clear D gene. The sequence was collected from a woman aged 45-65 years in good health. DNA of the CDR3: TGTGCCATCAGAAATCCGGGCTACGAGCAGTACGTC. It codes for CAIRNPGYEQYV.